The clone carrying this T cell receptor (beta chain) came up many times. Its matching antigen is unknown. These data originate in a study of T cells in Graves' hyperthyroidism and ophthalmopathy. Study information: Peripheral blood was taken when the disease was first diagnosed, before any treatment began. Study-wide points: Most thyroid-expanded clonotypes above 0.001 were also found in blood.

V lost 6 bases and J 5 bases, leaving 11 bases between the germline ends. The CDR3 consists of 11 residues. From germline, CDR1 is DFQATT and CDR2 SNEGSKA (reference sequence). Not enrolled were patients with uncontrolled infection, other autoimmune disease, pregnancy or lactation. The source of the PBMCs was less than 12 ml of fresh peripheral blood. Researchers amplified the TCR beta CDR3 regions from RNA transcripts. Initially, a first-round RT-PCR of the TCR CDR3 employed the HTBI primer set. TCRdb used MiXCR to reprocess the multiplex PCR reads, holding one entry per CDR3 protein. This table holds 300,000 to 450,000 distinct CDR3 sequences, under 15% found once.

The V and J genes are TRBV20-1 and TRBJ2-7; D is unresolved. Source material: blood. The source is a woman younger than 35 with Graves' hyperthyroidism. The CDR3 bases are TGCAGTGCCTTTAGGTTCGACGAGCAGTACTTC. Amino acids: CSAFRFDEQYF.